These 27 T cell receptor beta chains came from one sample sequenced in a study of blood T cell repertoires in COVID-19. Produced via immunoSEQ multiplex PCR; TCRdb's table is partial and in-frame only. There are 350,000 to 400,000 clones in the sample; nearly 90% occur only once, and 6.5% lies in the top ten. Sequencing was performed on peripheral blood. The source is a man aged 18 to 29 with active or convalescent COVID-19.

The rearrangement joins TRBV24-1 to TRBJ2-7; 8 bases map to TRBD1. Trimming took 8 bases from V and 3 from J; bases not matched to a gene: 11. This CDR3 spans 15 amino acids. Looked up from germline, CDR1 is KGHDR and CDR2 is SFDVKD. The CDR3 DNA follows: TGTGCCACCAAGGTGGAGGACAGGGCGCTCTACGAGCAGTACTTC. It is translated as CATKVEDRALYEQYF.

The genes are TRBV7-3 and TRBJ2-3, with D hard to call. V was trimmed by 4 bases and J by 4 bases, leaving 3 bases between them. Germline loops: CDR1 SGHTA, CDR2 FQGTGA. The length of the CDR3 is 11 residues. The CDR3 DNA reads TGTGCCAGCAGCTCTTCAGATACGCAGTATTTT. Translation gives CASSSSDTQYF.

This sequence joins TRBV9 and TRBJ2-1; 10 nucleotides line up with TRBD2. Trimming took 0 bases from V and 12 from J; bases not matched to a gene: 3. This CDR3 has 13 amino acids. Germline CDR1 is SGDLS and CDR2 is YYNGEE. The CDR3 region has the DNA TGTGCCAGCAGCGTAGTAGCGGGAGGTATGCAGTTCTTC. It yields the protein CASSVVAGGMQFF.

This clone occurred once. CDR3 in amino acids: CAEKDRDDQPQHF. The CDR3 nucleotides read TGTGCCGAGAAAGACAGGGACGATCAGCCCCAGCATTTT. The chain links TRBV6-1 to TRBJ1-5; 7 positions match TRBD1. J gave up 5 bases and V 11 bases, and 9 bases lay outside the gene matches. In germline, CDR1 is MNHNS, CDR2 SASEGT. The CDR3 runs to 13 residues.

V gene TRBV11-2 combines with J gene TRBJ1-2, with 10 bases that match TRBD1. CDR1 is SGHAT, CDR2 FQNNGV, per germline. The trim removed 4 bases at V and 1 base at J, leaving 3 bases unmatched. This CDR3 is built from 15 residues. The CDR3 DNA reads TGTGCCAGCAGCTGGGACAGGGGTAATAACTATGGCTACACCTTC. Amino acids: CASSWDRGNNYGYTF.

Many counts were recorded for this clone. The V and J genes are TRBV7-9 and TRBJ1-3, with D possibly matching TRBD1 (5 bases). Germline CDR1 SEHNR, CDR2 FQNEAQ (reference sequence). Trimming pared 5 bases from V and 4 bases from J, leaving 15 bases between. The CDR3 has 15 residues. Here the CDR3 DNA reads TGTGCCAGCAGCCCCACCAGGGTAGTCGGAAACACCATATATTTT. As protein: CASSPTRVVGNTIYF. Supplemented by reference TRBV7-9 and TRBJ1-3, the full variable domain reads DTGVSQNPRHKITKRGQNVTFRCDPISEHNRLYWYRQTLGQGPEFLTYFQNEAQLEKSRLLSDRFSAERPKGSFSTLEIQRTEQGDSAMYLCASSPTRVVGNTIYFGEGSWLTVV.

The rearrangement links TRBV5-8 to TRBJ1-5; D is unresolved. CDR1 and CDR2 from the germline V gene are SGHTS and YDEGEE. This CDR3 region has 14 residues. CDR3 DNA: TGTGCGAGTACAAAGGCGACGACTATTCAGCCCCAGCATTTT. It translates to CASTKATTIQPQHF.

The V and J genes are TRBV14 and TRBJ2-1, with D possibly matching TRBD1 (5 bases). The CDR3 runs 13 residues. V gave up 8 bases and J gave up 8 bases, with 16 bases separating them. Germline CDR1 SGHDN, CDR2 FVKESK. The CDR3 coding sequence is TGTGCCAGCTCTTCCCAGGGTGACGATGAGCAGTTCTTC. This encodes CASSSQGDDEQFF.

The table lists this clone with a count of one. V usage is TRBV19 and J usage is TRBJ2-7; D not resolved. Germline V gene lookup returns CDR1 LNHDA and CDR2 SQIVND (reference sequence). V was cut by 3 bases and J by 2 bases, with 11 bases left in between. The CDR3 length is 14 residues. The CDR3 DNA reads TGTGCCAGTAGTATTTGGCACACCACCTACGAGCAGTACTTC. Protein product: CASSIWHTTYEQYF.

CDR3 sequence reads: CASSLGVDTGELFF. CDR3 DNA: TGTGCCAGCAGCTTGGGTGTAGACACCGGGGAGCTGTTTTTT. J is TRBJ2-2 and V is TRBV5-6; D unresolved. Trimming left V 0 bases short and J 3 bases short, with 6 bases between. The CDR3 extends over 14 amino acids. The germline V gene has CDR1 SGHDT and CDR2 YYEEEE.

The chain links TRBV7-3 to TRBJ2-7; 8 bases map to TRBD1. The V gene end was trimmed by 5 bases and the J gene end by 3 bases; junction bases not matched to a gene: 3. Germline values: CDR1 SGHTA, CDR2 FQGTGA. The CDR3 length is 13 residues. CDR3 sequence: CASSPGTGYEQYF. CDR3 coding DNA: TGTGCCAGCAGCCCCGGGACAGGCTACGAGCAGTACTTC.

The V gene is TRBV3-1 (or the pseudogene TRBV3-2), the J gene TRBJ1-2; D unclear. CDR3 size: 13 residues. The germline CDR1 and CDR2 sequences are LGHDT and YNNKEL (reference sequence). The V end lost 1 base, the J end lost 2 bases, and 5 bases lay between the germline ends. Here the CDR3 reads CASSQARNYGYTF. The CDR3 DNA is TGTGCCAGCAGCCAAGCCAGGAACTATGGCTACACCTTC.

The CDR3 coding sequence is TGTGCCAGCAGGTCACTAACTTTGACAGGGGGCTTTGGCTACACCTTC. Translation: CASRSLTLTGGFGYTF. The chain has TRBV28 and TRBJ1-2, with 10 positions matching TRBD1. This CDR3 contains 16 residues. The trim removed 6 bases at V and 7 bases at J, leaving 14 bases unmatched. Per the germline V gene, CDR1 is MDHEN and CDR2 is SYDVKM.

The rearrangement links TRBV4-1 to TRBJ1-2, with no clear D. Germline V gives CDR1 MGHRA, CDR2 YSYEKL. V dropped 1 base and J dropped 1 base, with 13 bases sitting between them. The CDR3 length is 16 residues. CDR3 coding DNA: TGCGCCAGCAGCCAAGTAATGCAGGTACTTAACTATGGCTACACCTTC. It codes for CASSQVMQVLNYGYTF.

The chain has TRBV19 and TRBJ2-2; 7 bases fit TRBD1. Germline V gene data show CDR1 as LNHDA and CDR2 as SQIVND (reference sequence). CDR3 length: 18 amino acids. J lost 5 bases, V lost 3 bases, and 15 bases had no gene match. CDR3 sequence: CASSIPEGGGRLTGELFF. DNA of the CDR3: TGTGCCAGTAGTATTCCCGAAGGGGGCGGGCGTTTAACCGGGGAGCTGTTTTTT.

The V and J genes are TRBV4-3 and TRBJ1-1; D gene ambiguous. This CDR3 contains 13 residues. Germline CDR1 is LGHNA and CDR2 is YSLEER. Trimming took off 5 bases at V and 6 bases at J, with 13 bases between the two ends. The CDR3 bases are TGCGCCAGCAGCACCGGACCGGAGGCTGAAGCTTTCTTT. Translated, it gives CASSTGPEAEAFF.

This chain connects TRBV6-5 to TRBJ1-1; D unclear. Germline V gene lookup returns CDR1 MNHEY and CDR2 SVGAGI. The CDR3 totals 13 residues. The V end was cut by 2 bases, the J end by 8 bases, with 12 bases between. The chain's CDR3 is CASSYESRSEAFF. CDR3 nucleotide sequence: TGTGCCAGCAGTTACGAGTCAAGATCAGAAGCTTTCTTT.

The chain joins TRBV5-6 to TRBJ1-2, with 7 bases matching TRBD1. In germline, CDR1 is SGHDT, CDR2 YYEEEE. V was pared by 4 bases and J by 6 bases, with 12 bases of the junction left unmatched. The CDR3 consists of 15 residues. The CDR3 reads CASSPVGTDWDGYTF. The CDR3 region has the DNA TGTGCCAGCAGCCCCGTAGGGACAGACTGGGATGGCTACACCTTC. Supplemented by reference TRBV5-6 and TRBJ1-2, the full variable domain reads DAGVTQSPTHLIKTRGQQVTLRCSPKSGHDTVSWYQQALGQGPQFIFQYYEEEERQRGNFPDRFSGHQFPNYSSELNVNALLLGDSALYLCASSPVGTDWDGYTFGSGTRLTVV.

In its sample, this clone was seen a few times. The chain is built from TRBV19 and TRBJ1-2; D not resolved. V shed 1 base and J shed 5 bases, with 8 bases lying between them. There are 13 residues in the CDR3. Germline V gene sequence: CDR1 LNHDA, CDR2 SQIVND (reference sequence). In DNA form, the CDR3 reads TGTGCCAGTAGTATAGCCACAGAGTATGGCTACACCTTC. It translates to CASSIATEYGYTF.

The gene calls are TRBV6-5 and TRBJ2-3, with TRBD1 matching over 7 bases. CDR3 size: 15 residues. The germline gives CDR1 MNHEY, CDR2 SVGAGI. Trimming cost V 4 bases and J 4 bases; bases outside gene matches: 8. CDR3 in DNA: TGTGCCAGCAGTTTGACAGGGAAGGTCGCAGATACGCAGTATTTT. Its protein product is CASSLTGKVADTQYF.

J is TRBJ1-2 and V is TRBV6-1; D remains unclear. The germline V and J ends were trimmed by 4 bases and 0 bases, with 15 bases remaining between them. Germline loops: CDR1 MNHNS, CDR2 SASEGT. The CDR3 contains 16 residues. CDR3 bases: TGTGCCAGCAGTGGAGGTGGGAGATTATCTAACTATGGCTACACCTTC. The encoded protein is CASSGGGRLSNYGYTF.

The CDR3 sequence: CASNQDWAGELFF. CDR3 DNA sequence: TGTGCCAGCAATCAGGATTGGGCCGGGGAGCTGTTTTTT. This chain uses TRBV25-1 with TRBJ2-2; D is unresolved. Germline CDR1 is MGHDK and CDR2 is SYGVNS. Trimming cost V 7 bases and J 6 bases, with 12 bases left between them. This CDR3 is built from 13 residues.

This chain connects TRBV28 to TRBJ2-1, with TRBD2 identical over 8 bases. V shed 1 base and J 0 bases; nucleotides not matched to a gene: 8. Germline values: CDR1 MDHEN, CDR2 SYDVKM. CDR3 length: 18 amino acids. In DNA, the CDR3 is TGTGCCAGCAGTTTATCTTTAGCGGGGCCGAGCTCCTACAATGAGCAGTTCTTC. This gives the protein CASSLSLAGPSSYNEQFF. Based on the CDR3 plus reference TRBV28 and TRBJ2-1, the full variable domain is DVKVTQSSRYLVKRTGEKVFLECVQDMDHENMFWYRQDPGLGLRLIYFSYDVKMKEKGDIPEGYSVSREKKERFSLILESASTNQTSMYLCASSLSLAGPSSYNEQFFGPGTRLTVL.

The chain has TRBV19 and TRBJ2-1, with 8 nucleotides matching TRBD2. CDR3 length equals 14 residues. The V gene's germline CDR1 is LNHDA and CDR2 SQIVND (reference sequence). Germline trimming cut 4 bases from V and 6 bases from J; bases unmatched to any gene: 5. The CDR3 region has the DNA TGTGCCAGTAGTAGCGGGAGGCCTCTCAATGAGCAGTTCTTC. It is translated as CASSSGRPLNEQFF.

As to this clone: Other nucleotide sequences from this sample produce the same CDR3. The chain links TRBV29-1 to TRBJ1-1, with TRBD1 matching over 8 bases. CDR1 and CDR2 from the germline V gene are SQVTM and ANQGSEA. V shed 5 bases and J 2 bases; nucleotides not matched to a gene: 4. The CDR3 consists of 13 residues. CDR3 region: CSVPGQGNTEAFF. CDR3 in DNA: TGCAGCGTTCCCGGACAGGGAAACACTGAAGCTTTCTTT.

As DNA, the CDR3 is TGTGCCAGCACTAAAAGCGGGACAGGGATGTACCAAGAGACCCAGTACTTC. This codes for CASTKSGTGMYQETQYF. The chain combines TRBV7-6 with TRBJ2-5; 9 bases fit TRBD1. The CDR3 length is 17 residues. V gave up 7 bases and J gave up 0 bases; unmatched junction bases: 12. Germline lookup yields CDR1 SGHVS and CDR2 FNYEAQ.

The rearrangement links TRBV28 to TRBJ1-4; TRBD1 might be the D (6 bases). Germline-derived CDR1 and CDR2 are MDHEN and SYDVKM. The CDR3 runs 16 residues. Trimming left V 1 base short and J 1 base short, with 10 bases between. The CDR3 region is CASSLSGVGTNEKLFF. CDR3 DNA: TGTGCCAGCAGTTTATCAGGGGTTGGAACTAATGAAAAACTGTTTTTT.